Listed here are 20 T cell receptor beta chains from one sample, sequenced in a study of T cell repertoires in cytomegalovirus infection. The antigens these receptors bind are not known. TCRdb analysed the reads with MiXCR anew, one entry per CDR3 protein. The data show hundreds of thousands of distinct CDR3 sequences, less than 35% seen once. Source: cultured CD8+ T cells from PBMCs, taken from culture after CMV antigen stimulation. The receptor set was obtained from a human donor in good health (CMV status not recorded). Some clones in this sample may be carry-over from other donors' samples.

This rearrangement joins TRBV20-1 to TRBJ2-1; no clear D. Trimming stripped 0 bases from V and 1 base from J, with 7 bases between. The CDR3 covers 14 residues. Germline-derived CDR1 and CDR2 are DFQATT and SNEGSKA (reference sequence). This CDR3 is CSARETESYNEQFF. The CDR3 nucleotides read TGCAGTGCTAGAGAAACCGAATCCTACAATGAGCAGTTCTTC.

The V call is TRBV29-1, the J call TRBJ1-2; D uncertain. CDR3 length: 12 residues. Trimming left V 3 bases short and J 4 bases short, with 9 bases between. In germline, CDR1 is SQVTM, CDR2 ANQGSEA. This CDR3 reads CSVDGEGYGYTF. The CDR3 DNA reads as TGCAGCGTTGACGGGGAAGGCTATGGCTACACCTTC. Using reference TRBV29-1 and TRBJ1-2 for the parts outside the CDR3, the full variable domain is SAVISQKPSRDICQRGTSLTIQCQVDSQVTMMFWYRQQPGQSLTLIATANQGSEATYESGFVIDKFPISRPNLTFSTLTVSNMSPEDSSIYLCSVDGEGYGYTFGSGTRLTVV.

This chain uses TRBV29-1 with TRBJ1-2; 7 nucleotides match TRBD1. V lost 3 bases, J lost 3 bases, and 7 bases stayed unmatched. In germline, CDR1 is SQVTM, CDR2 ANQGSEA. There are 14 residues in the CDR3. CDR3 in amino acids: CSVDGNTGDYGYTF. In nucleotides, the CDR3 is TGCAGCGTTGATGGCAACACAGGGGACTATGGCTACACCTTC.

In this sample, this clonotype turned up many times. J is TRBJ2-2 and V is TRBV7-6; D not resolved. The CDR3 totals 13 residues. Per germline, CDR1 SGHVS and CDR2 FNYEAQ. V gave up 5 bases and J gave up 4 bases, with 8 bases separating them. The CDR3 sequence: CASSPDPTGELFF. In DNA, the CDR3 is TGTGCCAGCAGCCCAGACCCCACCGGGGAGCTGTTTTTT.

The rearrangement links TRBV6-5 to TRBJ2-5; maybe TRBD2 (6 bases). Germline CDR1 reads MNHEY; CDR2 reads SVGAGI. V shed 0 bases and J shed 5 bases, with 13 bases lying between them. This CDR3 contains 15 residues. In DNA, the CDR3 is TGTGCCAGCAGTTACTCCTCGACTAGGTTTGAGACCCAGTACTTC. Its translation is CASSYSSTRFETQYF.

A remark on this clonotype: The germline gene is not matched at one end of the junction; a read error may be the cause. This chain joins TRBV5-4 and TRBJ2-2, with D perhaps assigned TRBD1 or TRBD2 (5 bases each). This CDR3 region has 16 residues. The germline V gene has CDR1 SGHNT and CDR2 YYREEE (reference sequence). CDR3 coding DNA: TGTGTCAGCAGCTTGGGGGATGGGCGGTACACCGGGGAGCTGTTTTTT. Residues: CVSSLGDGRYTGELFF.

The chain links TRBV6-2 or TRBV6-3 to TRBJ2-1, with D unresolved. The CDR3 runs 12 residues. V was shortened by 5 bases and J by 9 bases, with 11 bases between the two germline ends. Germline lookup yields CDR1 MNHEY and CDR2 SVGEGT. This chain's CDR3 is CASSGFNFEQFF. The CDR3 DNA follows: TGTGCCAGCAGTGGGTTCAATTTTGAGCAGTTCTTC.

This chain uses TRBV4-3 with TRBJ2-3; 12 bases map to TRBD1. V lost 3 bases and J lost 3; bases outside the gene matches: 13. CDR1 is LGHNA and CDR2 is YSLEER in the germline V gene. This CDR3 has 19 amino acids. CDR3 residues: CASSQDGTGGWAETDTQYF. CDR3 DNA sequence: TGCGCCAGCAGCCAGGACGGGACAGGGGGCTGGGCTGAAACAGATACGCAGTATTTT.

This clonotype was seen repeatedly, ten times or more. This chain connects TRBV6-4 to TRBJ2-1; D is perhaps TRBD1 (6 bases). Trimming removed 0 bases from V and 7 bases from J, with 10 bases in between. The CDR3 covers 14 residues. CDR1 and CDR2 from the germline V gene are MRHNA and SNTAGT. CDR3 nucleotides: TGTGCCAGCAGTGACTCGATGAGGGGGAATGAGCAGTTCTTC. This encodes CASSDSMRGNEQFF.

This clonotype has a handful of counts. The chain is built from TRBV4-1 and TRBJ2-1; 7 positions match TRBD2. The CDR3 sequence is 16 residues long. The germline V gene encodes CDR1 MGHRA and CDR2 YSYEKL. V trimming: 5 bases; J trimming: 5 bases; junction bases outside the gene matches: 12. CDR3 region: CASSSSLSSGHNEQFF. The CDR3 nucleotides are TGCGCCAGCAGCTCAAGTTTGTCTAGCGGACACAATGAGCAGTTCTTC.

This clonotype was seen only a few times. This chain joins TRBV19 and TRBJ1-5; D gene unclear. CDR3 length: 14 residues. Germline V gene lookup returns CDR1 LNHDA and CDR2 SQIVND (reference sequence). The V end lost 5 bases, the J end lost 0 bases, and 8 bases lay between the germline ends. CDR3 bases: TGTGCCAGTAGTCAACATTCTAGCAATCAGCCCCAGCATTTT. This sequence encodes CASSQHSSNQPQHF.

V gene TRBV15 combines with J gene TRBJ1-2; D is unresolved. In germline, CDR1 is LNHNV, CDR2 YYDKDF (reference sequence). The CDR3 extends over 16 amino acids. V was trimmed by 8 bases and J by 4 bases, leaving 23 bases between them. The CDR3 bases are TGTGCCACCGGGAGGACGGGAGTCTCGTCGATCTATGGCTACACCTTC. Its translation is CATGRTGVSSIYGYTF.

This CDR3 reads CASSQSWSSETQYF. The CDR3 nucleotides are TGTGCCAGCAGCCAATCGTGGAGTTCAGAGACCCAGTACTTC. The chain joins TRBV12-3 or TRBV12-4 to TRBJ2-5; D gene uncertain. The CDR3 runs to 14 residues. The V gene lost 6 bases and the J gene lost 4 bases, with 15 bases spanning the gap.

This clonotype was detected only a few times. The rearrangement links TRBV2 to TRBJ2-2; 7 bases are shared with TRBD2. V lost 6 bases and J lost 9; bases outside the gene matches: 1. Germline V lookup: CDR1 SNHLY, CDR2 FYNNEI. CDR3 length: 11 residues. The DNA for the CDR3 is TGTGCCAGCAGCGGGGGGTGGGAGCTGTTTTTT. It is translated as CASSGGWELFF.

This clonotype was detected ten times or more. This rearrangement joins TRBV25-1 to TRBJ1-1, with 10 bases fitting TRBD1. From germline, CDR1 is MGHDK and CDR2 SYGVNS. Trimming took 3 bases from V and 4 from J; bases not matched to a gene: 5. This CDR3 spans 15 amino acids. CDR3 coding DNA: TGTGCCAGCAGTGATCGGACAGGGGGATCCACTGAAGCTTTCTTT. Translating it yields CASSDRTGGSTEAFF.

The chain links TRBV6-2 or TRBV6-3 to TRBJ1-2, with 7 bases matching TRBD1. CDR1 and CDR2 from the germline V gene are MNHEY and SVGEGT. This CDR3 is 14 amino acids long. V gave up 1 base and J gave up 5 bases; unmatched junction bases: 4. The CDR3 DNA is TGTGCCAGCAGTTACTTGGGACAGTTATATGGCTACACCTTC. This codes for CASSYLGQLYGYTF.

The chain joins TRBV7-9 to TRBJ2-5, with D unresolved. The germline CDR1 and CDR2 sequences are SEHNR and FQNEAQ (reference sequence). The CDR3 covers 18 residues. Trimming removed 0 bases at V and 1 base at J, with 18 bases between. The CDR3 sequence: CASSLAGLLSRRQETQYF. As DNA, the CDR3 is TGTGCCAGCAGCTTAGCCGGCCTCCTGTCCCGCCGCCAAGAGACCCAGTACTTC.

This clonotype was detected ten times or more. The rearrangement uses TRBV7-9 and TRBJ2-3; 7 nucleotides match TRBD1. Looked up from germline, CDR1 is SEHNR and CDR2 is FQNEAQ (reference sequence). The CDR3 totals 16 residues. The V and J ends lost 5 bases and 2 bases, in that order; junction bases with no gene match: 10. This chain's CDR3 is CASSPRGDSPTDTQYF. DNA of the CDR3: TGTGCCAGCAGCCCAAGAGGGGACAGCCCCACAGATACGCAGTATTTT. The whole variable domain, remainder taken from reference TRBV7-9 and TRBJ2-3, is DTGVSQNPRHKITKRGQNVTFRCDPISEHNRLYWYRQTLGQGPEFLTYFQNEAQLEKSRLLSDRFSAERPKGSFSTLEIQRTEQGDSAMYLCASSPRGDSPTDTQYFGPGTRLTVL.

The sample holds a few counts of this clonotype. The chain joins TRBV6-5 to TRBJ2-1, with D possibly matching TRBD1 (7 bases). The V end lost 8 bases, the J end lost 5 bases, and 13 bases lay between the germline ends. There are 13 residues in the CDR3. CDR1 is MNHEY and CDR2 is SVGAGI in the germline V gene. CDR3 in amino acids: CASGGRGDNEQFF. The CDR3 nucleotides are TGTGCCAGCGGCGGCAGGGGGGACAATGAGCAGTTCTTC.

The chain uses TRBV7-6 and TRBJ2-6; D remains ambiguous. This CDR3 has 13 residues. Germline CDR1 SGHVS, CDR2 FNYEAQ. V gave up 0 bases and J gave up 13 bases, with 10 bases separating them. The CDR3 nucleotides read TGTGCCAGCAGCTTAGCTAAACATAGTGTCCTGACTTTC. Translation gives CASSLAKHSVLTF.